This TCR beta chain originates from a study of T cells in Graves' hyperthyroidism and ophthalmopathy (dated by TCRdb to 2018 to 2020). Regarding the research as a whole: Peripheral blood was sampled at the time of initial diagnosis, prior to any treatment. Once sampling was done, hyperthyroidism patients were given methimazole at a starting dose of 30 mg daily, whereas ophthalmopathy patients were given high-dose intravenous methylprednisolone. The roughly 100 discovery patients were divided at random into training and test sets in a 7:3 ratio. Thyroid tissue and blood T-cell repertoires from six Graves' hyperthyroidism patients were also compared in the study. To identify distinguishing TCR V-J signatures, a discovery cohort of about 100 patients was used, comprising 43 with Graves' ophthalmopathy and some 60 with stable Graves' hyperthyroidism. The paper reports TCR Vbeta CDR3 sequencing of more than 120 peripheral blood samples: over 40 ophthalmopathy, roughly 80 hyperthyroidism and 17 progressor patients. Whether ophthalmopathy could be predicted prospectively was tested in an independent validation cohort made up of roughly 20 hyperthyroidism patients plus 17 patients who later progressed to ophthalmopathy. Study-wide conclusions, independent of this receptor: No statistical method was used to fix the sample size in advance, and group allocation was not hidden from the investigators. Most expanded thyroid clonotypes (frequency above 0.001) were also detected in blood, a finding suggesting that blood repertoires may reflect thyroid immune responses. In validation, progression to ophthalmopathy was predicted by the model with 70% to 71% sensitivity and about 72% specificity, a median of 6.5 months before onset. A model built on a 13 V-J signature distinguished ophthalmopathy from stable hyperthyroidism, reaching 87.88% sensitivity and 81% to 83% specificity in cross-validation and 80%/75% in testing.

In the ophthalmopathy patients, disease was moderately to severely active, with a Clinical Activity Score of 3 or more, a NOSPECS grade of 4 or more, and a duration of less than 3 months. Any patient with an uncontrolled infection, another autoimmune disease, pregnancy or lactation was excluded. Diagnoses relied on clinical symptoms, serum thyroxine and TRAb, thyroid ultrasound and orbital computed tomography. PBMCs were isolated from about 10 ml of fresh peripheral blood by Ficoll-Paque density gradient centrifugation. Total RNA was extracted using Trizol reagent, and RNA quality was assessed on an Agilent 2100 Bioanalyzer. Amplification of TCR beta CDR3 regions was carried out from RNA transcripts. For the first round of RT-PCR on the TCR CDR3, the HTBI primer set was used together with the Qiagen OneStep RT-PCR kit. A second multiplex PCR round built the libraries, followed by size selection and purification. The libraries were sequenced on an Illumina HiSeq2000 using paired-end 100 bp reads. As for the original processing: Raw data were processed with SOAPnuke, discarding reads with adapters, uncalled bases, mean Phred below 15, or no exact constant-primer or identifier match. COPE v1.2.5 was used to merge high-quality paired reads, and clonotypes were defined as unique nucleotide sequences. MiTCR v1.1 was used to align the clonotypes against IMGT TRBV, TRBD and TRBJ reference segments. The analysis included only V-J combinations with a frequency above 0.0001, which together covered roughly 99% of the repertoires. A TCS score was defined as the ratio between F50 (clonal expansion) and ExV (chaos), using BLOSUM62-based TCRdist between CDR3 peptides within each V-J. Welch's t-statistics and random forest reduced around 520 V-J features to roughly 13, which were used in a naive Bayes classifier (R e1071). Starting from the raw public reads, TCRdb applied fastp trimming at Q25, assembled clones with MiXCR and retained in-frame beta chains. Every distinct CDR3 protein forms one entry, paired with its most common genes and DNA. The V and J calls here are based on TCRdb, not the publication. The sample contains hundreds of thousands of distinct CDR3 sequences, just under 20% of them found a single time. The top ten constitute over 45% of the sample.

This clonotype was counted ten times or more. Its antigen is currently not known. The input lacks base qualities; no much larger clone sits a single base away. The sequenced sample was blood. The sequence came from a man aged 35 to 55 with Graves' ophthalmopathy.

The CDR3 region: CASSDAGALNQPQHF. The sequenced DNA is TGTGCCAGCAGTGATGCGGGGGCCCTAAATCAGCCCCAGCATTTT. The chain uses TRBV2 and TRBJ1-5; D gene: possibly TRBD1, on 6 matching bases. V gives up 3 bases and J gives up 4 bases, and the segment between their germline ends measures 13 bases. The CDR3 sequence holds 15 residues, the cysteine and phenylalanine included. The only DNA kept is the CDR3, 45 bases in frame from the first base. According to the germline V gene, CDR1 reads SNHLY and CDR2 reads FYNNEI.